The next 10 T cell receptor beta chains were all read from a single sample in a study of T cell repertoires in cytomegalovirus infection. These receptors are not linked to any known antigen. TCRdb re-called the reads through MiXCR, storing one row per CDR3 protein. The repertoire includes fewer than 200,000 distinct CDR3 sequences, less than 25% of them detected once, and around a quarter sits in the top ten. The sample consisted of CD8+ T cells from cultured PBMCs, taken from culture after CMV antigen stimulation. Receptor source: a human donor in good health (CMV status not recorded). Some clones in this sample may be carry-over from other donors' samples.

V is TRBV28 and J is TRBJ2-7; TRBD1 might be the D (6 bases). The V and J ends lost 10 bases and 2 bases respectively, with 15 bases between them. CDR1 MDHEN and CDR2 SYDVKM come from the germline V gene. The CDR3 totals 13 residues. The CDR3 region is CATARGPAYEQYF. The CDR3 region has the DNA TGTGCCACCGCCAGGGGACCAGCCTACGAGCAGTACTTC.

This clonotype was detected only a few times. This chain uses TRBV12-3 or TRBV12-4 with TRBJ1-3; D is uncertain. This CDR3 region has 14 residues. V gave up 0 bases and J gave up 0 bases, with 3 bases separating them. The CDR3 sequence is CASSLASSGNTIYF. Here the CDR3 DNA reads TGTGCCAGCAGTTTAGCCAGCTCTGGAAACACCATATATTTT.

This clonotype turned up a few times. The chain employs TRBV6-1 and TRBJ1-1; D possibly corresponds to TRBD1 (5 bases). Deletions cut 10 bases from V and 2 bases from J, with 26 bases between. In germline, CDR1 is MNHNS, CDR2 SASEGT. The CDR3 sequence is 17 residues long. The CDR3 DNA is TGTGCCACCAACTGGGGGACTACTGAGGGAGGAAACACTGAAGCTTTCTTT. Translated, it gives CATNWGTTEGGNTEAFF.

Comment on this clonotype: A read error may account for a junction end that differs from germline. J is TRBJ2-6 and V is TRBV27; D may be TRBD1 or TRBD2 (5 bases each). This CDR3 spans 17 amino acids. The germline gives CDR1 MNHEY, CDR2 SMNVEV (reference sequence). The DNA for the CDR3 is TGTGCCAGCAGTGGGTGGGACCGGAACTCTGGGGCCAACGGCCTGACTTTC. Translation gives CASSGWDRNSGANGLTF.

The table lists this clonotype with a few counts. The chain joins TRBV4-1 to TRBJ2-7; TRBD1 aligns across 10 bases. This CDR3 spans 14 amino acids. V was clipped by 4 bases and J by 5 bases; unmatched bases: 5. The germline V gene encodes CDR1 MGHRA and CDR2 YSYEKL. The CDR3 spells CASSPRDRGHEQYF. Here the CDR3 DNA reads TGCGCCAGCAGCCCACGTGACAGGGGGCACGAGCAGTACTTC.

V is TRBV4-2 and J is TRBJ2-3; possible D gene TRBD2, 5 bases. This CDR3 is 17 amino acids long. V lost 0 bases and J 5 bases, leaving 18 bases between the germline ends. Germline CDR1 is LGHNA and CDR2 is YNFKEQ. The CDR3 spells CASSQDGKGREGDTQYF. The CDR3 nucleotides read TGTGCCAGCAGCCAAGATGGAAAAGGAAGAGAGGGAGATACGCAGTATTTT.

This clonotype turned up a few times. The chain employs TRBV5-1 and TRBJ1-2; TRBD1 matches at 7 bases. V gave up 4 bases and J gave up 7 bases; unmatched junction bases: 7. The CDR3 totals 13 residues. Germline assignment: CDR1 SGHRS and CDR2 YFSETQ. The CDR3 sequence: CASSEGQVIGYTF. The CDR3 coding sequence is TGCGCCAGCAGCGAAGGACAGGTTATTGGCTACACCTTC.

This clonotype has more than one count but fewer than ten. This chain uses TRBV7-2 with TRBJ2-7, with 7 bases fitting TRBD1. V was clipped by 1 base and J by 2 bases; unmatched bases: 5. CDR3 length: 15 residues. The germline V gene encodes CDR1 SGHTA and CDR2 FQGNSA. The CDR3: CASSLGWDSTYEQYF. As DNA, the CDR3 is TGTGCCAGCAGCTTAGGATGGGACAGCACCTACGAGCAGTACTTC.

The CDR3 reads CASSPGQYSNQPQHF. The CDR3 region has the DNA TGTGCCAGCAGCCCGGGACAGTATAGCAATCAGCCCCAGCATTTT. The chain couples TRBV12-3 or TRBV12-4 to TRBJ1-5, with 7 positions matching TRBD1. The CDR3 sequence is 15 residues long. J gave up 0 bases and V 6 bases, and 5 bases lay outside the gene matches.

This clonotype was counted many times. The chain couples TRBV30 to TRBJ1-1; D uncertain. CDR3 length equals 13 residues. Germline V gene data show CDR1 as GTSNPN and CDR2 as SVGIG (reference sequence). Between the trimmed V and J ends, which lost 0 bases and 1 base, there was a span of 6 bases. CDR3 region: CAWSVAENTEAFF. CDR3 DNA: TGTGCCTGGAGTGTCGCCGAGAACACTGAAGCTTTCTTT.